The present TCR beta chain was sequenced within a study of OX40 agonist ivuxolimab in advanced cancers. Turning to the study itself: Every 2 weeks, ivuxolimab was infused into the patients intravenously at between 0.01 and 10 mg/kg. Three patients, one with hepatocellular carcinoma and two with cutaneous melanoma, responded partially.

Produced via immunoSEQ multiplex PCR; TCRdb's table is partial and in-frame only. The data contain 52,000 or so clones, about 93% of them singletons. Study-level results: The study observed clonal expansion of CD4+ and CD8+ blood T cells by week 6 at 0.1 to 3.0 mg/kg.

Sampled blood was obtained at baseline, cycle 4 day 1, and cycle 7 day 1. This clone has a single count. Its antigen remains unknown. The trim removed 2 bases at V and 6 bases at J, leaving 6 bases unmatched. The CDR3 is 16 amino acids. From germline, CDR1 is MNHNY and CDR2 SVGAGI (reference sequence). The material was CD4+ or CD8+ T cells sorted from blood, obtained in a trial of the OX40 agonist ivuxolimab. The clonotype originates from an adult with an advanced solid tumor such as melanoma, head and neck, liver or kidney cancer. This sequence joins TRBV6-6 and TRBJ2-2; TRBD2 agrees at 10 bases. DNA of the CDR3: TGTGCCAGCAGTTACCCGGGGCTAGCGGGAGCCGGGGAGCTGTTTTTT. This sequence encodes CASSYPGLAGAGELFF.